A selection of T cell receptor beta chains follows, all from one sample in a study of cytomegalovirus exposure and HLA in healthy donors. Assay used: immunoSEQ multiplex PCR; TCRdb lists only in-frame clones, some missing. Seen here are 95,000 to 150,000 clones, roughly 60% observed once, and the top ten hold 9% to 10%. Sequencing was performed on PBMCs. These receptors were taken from a man aged 35 to 55 in good health and CMV-seropositive. The CDR3 runs from the conserved cysteine through the conserved F or W. A D gene is named only where the DNA matches it firmly. Clone size is given for some rows only: seen once, a few or many times, or a class if the clone is expanded.

>-|TRBV7-3|TRBJ2-5|-
TGTGCCAGCAGCTTAGGGGGACTGGCACAAGAGACCCAGTACTTC
CASSLGGLAQETQYF
>once|TRBV28|TRBJ1-5|TRBD1
TGTGCCAGCAGTACCCTTGGGACAGGGGGCTCTCTAGGCAATCAGCCCCAGCATTTT
CASSTLGTGGSLGNQPQHF
>-|TRBV28|TRBJ2-7|TRBD2
TGTGCCAGCAGTTTTCCCCGACTAGCGGGAAAGTCCTACGAGCAGTACTTC
CASSFPRLAGKSYEQYF
>-|TRBV2|TRBJ1-6|-
TGTGCCAGCAGTTCCTCCGGGGGGCATCGATCACCCCTCCACTTT
CASSSSGGHRSPLHF
>-|TRBV10-1|TRBJ2-7|-
TGCGCCAGCAGTGAGTCACTGCAGGGTTACGAGCAGTACTTC
CASSESLQGYEQYF
>-|TRBV7-2|TRBJ2-4|TRBD2
TGTGCCAGCAGCTCAACCCCAGCGGGGGGTCCCAAAAACATTCAGTACTTC
CASSSTPAGGPKNIQYF
>few|TRBV5-6|TRBJ2-7|-
TGTGCCAGCAGCTTTGTCCAATCCTACGAGCAGTACTTC
CASSFVQSYEQYF
>-|TRBV5-1|TRBJ2-7|TRBD2
TGCGCCAGCAGCTTGGGCGGGAGCTCCTACGAGCAGTACTTC
CASSLGGSSYEQYF
>few|TRBV7-9|TRBJ2-2|-
TGTGCCAGCAGCTTAAGGGAGGCCACCGGGGAGCTGTTTTTT
CASSLREATGELFF
>-|TRBV10-3|TRBJ1-3|-
TGTGCCATCTCCGCAGGGGTGACTGGAAACACCATATATTTT
CAISAGVTGNTIYF
>-|TRBV15|TRBJ2-2|-
TGTGCCACCAGCAGAGATTCCCCGGACACCGGGGAGCTGTTTTTT
CATSRDSPDTGELFF
>-|TRBV7-2|TRBJ1-2|-
TGTGCCAGCAGCTCCATGGGCCCCTATGGCTACACCTTC
CASSSMGPYGYTF
>-|TRBV28|TRBJ1-4|TRBD1
TGTGCCAGCAGACCTACCGGACAGGGTAGGGGTGAAAAACTGTTTTTT
CASRPTGQGRGEKLFF
>-|TRBV27|TRBJ1-2|TRBD1
TGTGCCAGCAGTTTATCCAGGGGGAATGGCTACACCTTC
CASSLSRGNGYTF
>-|TRBV7-2|TRBJ2-2|-
TGTGCCAGCAGCTTAGTCAAGCGAAACACCGGGGAGCTGTTTTTT
CASSLVKRNTGELFF
>-|TRBV5-6|TRBJ2-5|TRBD1
TGTGCCAGCAGCCCAGGACAGGGGCAAGAGACCCAGTACTTC
CASSPGQGQETQYF
>-|TRBV7-7|TRBJ2-3|-
TGTGCCAGCAGCTTAGGGACGGGGAGCACAGATACGCAGTATTTT
CASSLGTGSTDTQYF
>few|TRBV10-3|TRBJ2-1|TRBD2
TGTGCCATCAGAGGAAACAGCAGGGCCAGCGGGATTATGAATGAGCAGTTCTTC
CAIRGNSRASGIMNEQFF
>-|TRBV29-1|TRBJ2-3|TRBD2
TGCAGCGTTGGGAGGACTAGCGGGGATGCAGATACGCAGTATTTT
CSVGRTSGDADTQYF
>-|TRBV6-5|TRBJ2-7|-
TGTGCCAGCAGCCTGATGGGCGCAAGCTCCTACGAGCAGTACTTC
CASSLMGASSYEQYF
>few|TRBV7-2|TRBJ2-1|TRBD2
TGTGCCAGCAGCCCCTCCGGACTAGCGGGAACTTACAATGAGCAGTTCTTC
CASSPSGLAGTYNEQFF
>-|TRBV10-1|TRBJ1-1|-
TGCGCCAGCAGTGAGTCGACACCGAACACTGAAGCTTTCTTT
CASSESTPNTEAFF
>-|TRBV2|TRBJ2-3|TRBD2
TGTGCCAGTGGGCGGGAGCATTCGCGAGATACGCAGTATTTT
CASGREHSRDTQYF
>-|TRBV6-4|TRBJ1-1|-
TGTGCCAGCAGTATTACCAGGGATACTGAAGCTTTCTTT
CASSITRDTEAFF
>-|TRBV5-1|TRBJ1-1|TRBD1
TGCGCCAGCAGCTTGGTTGGGACAGGGAGTACTGAAGCTTTCTTT
CASSLVGTGSTEAFF
>once|TRBV4-3|TRBJ2-1|TRBD2
TGCGCCAGCAGCCAAGAAGCTAGCGGGATAGATGAGCAGTTCTTC
CASSQEASGIDEQFF
>-|TRBV4-2|TRBJ2-5|TRBD2
TGTGCCAGCAGCCAAGATCCGGCGGGGGGTGGAGAGACCCAGTACTTC
CASSQDPAGGGETQYF
>-|TRBV19|TRBJ2-7|TRBD2
TGTGCCAGTAGTAGACTAGCGGGGGCCTACGAGCAGTACTTC
CASSRLAGAYEQYF
>-|TRBV5-1|TRBJ2-1|TRBD2
TGCGCCAGCAGTCTAAGGCTAGCGGCCTACAATGAGCAGTTCTTC
CASSLRLAAYNEQFF
>-|TRBV11-3|TRBJ2-2|-
TGTGCCAGCAGCCTCGGACAGTACGCCGGGGAGCTGTTTTTT
CASSLGQYAGELFF
>-|TRBV7-3|TRBJ2-3|TRBD2
TGTGCCAGCAGCACTGGGACTAGCGGGGGAGGCGATACGCAGTATTTT
CASSTGTSGGGDTQYF
>-|TRBV5-4|TRBJ2-7|-
TGTGCCAGCAGCTTGGTGGGGGACACCTCATACGAGCAGTACTTC
CASSLVGDTSYEQYF
>-|TRBV5-1|TRBJ2-7|TRBD2
TGCGCCAGCAGCTTACTAGCGGGAACGGGGGAGCAGTACTTC
CASSLLAGTGEQYF
>-|TRBV9|TRBJ2-3|TRBD1
TGTGCCAGCAGCGCCCGGACAGGGGGCGCAGATACGCAGTATTTT
CASSARTGGADTQYF
>-|TRBV2|TRBJ2-2|TRBD2
TGTGCCAGCAAAACTAGCGCCAACACCGGGGAGCTGTTTTTT
CASKTSANTGELFF
>few|TRBV2|TRBJ1-1|TRBD1
TGTGCCAGCAGTTGGGACAGTGAAGCTTTCTTT
CASSWDSEAFF
>-|TRBV19|TRBJ2-1|TRBD2
TGTGCCAGTAGTTCGTTAGCGGGCAACAATGAGCAGTTCTTC
CASSSLAGNNEQFF
>-|TRBV2|TRBJ1-1|-
TGTGCCAGCAGTGGTCGGGTGAACACTGAAGCTTTCTTT
CASSGRVNTEAFF
>-|TRBV28|TRBJ2-5|TRBD2
TGTGCCAGCAGCCGAGGACTAGCGGACAACCCTGGGGACTTC
CASSRGLADNPGDF
>-|TRBV19|TRBJ1-5|-
TGTGCCAGTAGTGTGGGAGTGTTGAATCAGCCCCAGCATTTT
CASSVGVLNQPQHF
>-|TRBV27|TRBJ2-5|TRBD1
TGTGCCAGCAGTTTAGTCCCCGACAGGGTTGAGACCCAGTACTTC
CASSLVPDRVETQYF